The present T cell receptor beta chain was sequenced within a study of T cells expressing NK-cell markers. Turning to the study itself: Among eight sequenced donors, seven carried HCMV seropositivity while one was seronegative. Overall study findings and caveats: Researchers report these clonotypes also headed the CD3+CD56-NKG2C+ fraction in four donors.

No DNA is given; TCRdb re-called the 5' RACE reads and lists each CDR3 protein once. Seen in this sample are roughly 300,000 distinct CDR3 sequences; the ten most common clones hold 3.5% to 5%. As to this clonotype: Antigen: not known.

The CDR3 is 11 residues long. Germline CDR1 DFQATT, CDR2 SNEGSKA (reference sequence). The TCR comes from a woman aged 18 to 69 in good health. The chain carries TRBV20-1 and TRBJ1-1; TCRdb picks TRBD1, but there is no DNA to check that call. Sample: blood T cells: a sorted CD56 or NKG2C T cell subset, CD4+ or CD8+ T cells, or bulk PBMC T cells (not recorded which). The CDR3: CSAPGGTEAFF.